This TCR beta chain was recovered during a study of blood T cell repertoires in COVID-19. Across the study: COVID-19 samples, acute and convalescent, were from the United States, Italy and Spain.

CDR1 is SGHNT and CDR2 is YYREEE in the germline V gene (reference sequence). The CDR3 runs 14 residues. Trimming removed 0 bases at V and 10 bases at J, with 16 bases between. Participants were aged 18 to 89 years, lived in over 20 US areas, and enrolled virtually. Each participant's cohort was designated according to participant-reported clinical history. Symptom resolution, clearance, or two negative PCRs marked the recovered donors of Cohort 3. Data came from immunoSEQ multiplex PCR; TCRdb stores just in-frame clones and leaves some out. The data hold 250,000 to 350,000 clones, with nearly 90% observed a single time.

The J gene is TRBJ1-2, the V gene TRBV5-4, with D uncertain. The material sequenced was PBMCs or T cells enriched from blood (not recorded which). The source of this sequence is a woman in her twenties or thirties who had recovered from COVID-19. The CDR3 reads CASSLDGWGGDYTF. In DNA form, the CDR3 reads TGTGCCAGCAGCTTGGATGGGTGGGGAGGTGACTACACCTTC.